This TCR beta chain was obtained from a study of shared clonotypes between healthy human individuals. Background on the study: The study drew on a couple of women and three men aged 18 to 49 as donors.

Deep was the level used in running the assay. Each cell subset's genomic DNA was divided evenly among several immunoSEQ plates. The repertoire was sequenced with immunoSEQ multiplex PCR; TCRdb's copy has only in-frame clones and lacks some. Of approximately 530,000 clones in the sample, roughly 95% were seen once. Germline V gene data show CDR1 as MRHNA and CDR2 as SNTAGT. The CDR3 consists of 13 residues. Trimming cost V 7 bases and J 5 bases, with 14 bases left between them. The specimen sequenced was naive CD4+ T cells sorted from blood. Specified subset: CD45RA+ positively selected. This clonotype was sampled from a young woman in good health. The chain employs TRBV6-4 and TRBJ1-2; D perhaps matches TRBD1 (5 bases). The CDR3 loop is CASTPPRGYGYTF. CDR3 nucleotides: TGTGCCAGCACCCCGCCAAGGGGATATGGCTACACCTTC.